One sample yielded the 24 T cell receptor beta chains listed below, sequenced in a study of T cell responses to AZD1222 COVID-19 vaccine. Clones were sequenced by immunoSEQ multiplex PCR, and TCRdb holds only the in-frame ones, with some missing. The table has about 100,000 clones, around 84% seen once. Sequencing was performed on peripheral blood, taken on day 0 of AZD1222 vaccination. All receptors come from an adult in good health.

This chain links TRBV28 with TRBJ1-1, with 7 bases identical to TRBD1. The CDR3 sequence is 14 residues long. The V and J ends lost 2 bases and 12 bases, in that order; junction bases with no gene match: 12. Germline CDR1 is MDHEN and CDR2 is SYDVKM. The CDR3 reads CASSLLGTAEGTFF. The CDR3 DNA reads as TGTGCCAGCAGTTTACTGGGGACAGCAGAAGGAACTTTCTTT.

This clone was counted once. This sequence joins TRBV19 and TRBJ1-4; no definite D call. Germline loops: CDR1 LNHDA, CDR2 SQIVND (reference sequence). The CDR3 spans 12 residues. V was trimmed by 2 bases and J by 7 bases, leaving 5 bases between them. The CDR3 spells CASSIQAEKLFF. The CDR3 bases are TGTGCCAGTAGTATACAGGCTGAAAAACTGTTTTTT.

The chain joins TRBV7-9 to TRBJ1-1; maybe TRBD1 (6 bases). The germline gives CDR1 SEHNR, CDR2 FQNEAQ (reference sequence). The V gene lost 1 base and the J gene lost 4 bases, with 13 bases spanning the gap. The CDR3 is made up of 15 amino acids. The CDR3 sequence is CASSLEGGWLTEAFF. CDR3 bases: TGTGCCAGCAGCTTAGAGGGGGGGTGGCTCACTGAAGCTTTCTTT. Filled out from reference TRBV7-9 and TRBJ1-1, the complete variable domain reads DTGVSQNPRHKITKRGQNVTFRCDPISEHNRLYWYRQTLGQGPEFLTYFQNEAQLEKSRLLSDRFSAERPKGSFSTLEIQRTEQGDSAMYLCASSLEGGWLTEAFFGQGTRLTVV.

The CDR3: CASSLLLAGGETQYF. The CDR3 DNA sequence: TGTGCCAGCAGCTTACTGCTAGCGGGAGGGGAGACCCAGTACTTC. The chain carries TRBV7-2 and TRBJ2-5; 12 bases line up with TRBD2. The CDR3 sequence is 15 residues long. J gave up 5 bases and V 2 bases, and 3 bases lay outside the gene matches. The V gene's germline CDR1 is SGHTA and CDR2 FQGNSA.

The V and J genes are TRBV4-2 and TRBJ1-1; the match to TRBD1 covers 8 bases. The germline gives CDR1 LGHNA, CDR2 YNFKEQ. Trimming at V came to 6 bases and at J to 7 bases, leaving 7 bases not matched to a gene. This CDR3 is built from 13 residues. CDR3 DNA sequence: TGTGCCAGCAGTCTCCGGACAGGGAATGAAGCTTTCTTT. It translates to CASSLRTGNEAFF.

V gene TRBV15 combines with J gene TRBJ2-2; the D gene is possibly TRBD1 (6 bases). V dropped 5 bases and J dropped 5 bases, with 12 bases sitting between them. Germline V gene data show CDR1 as LNHNV and CDR2 as YYDKDF (reference sequence). CDR3 length: 14 residues. CDR3: CATSVYQGTGELFF. CDR3 nucleotide sequence: TGTGCCACCAGCGTTTACCAGGGGACCGGGGAGCTGTTTTTT.

The chain couples TRBV4-2 to TRBJ2-7; no firm D call. From germline, CDR1 is LGHNA and CDR2 YNFKEQ. V lost 3 bases, J lost 1 base, and 13 bases lay in between. The CDR3 has 15 amino acids. The CDR3 DNA follows: TGTGCCAGCAGCCAGGCCCACTCCGCTTCCTACGAGCAGTACTTC. It is translated as CASSQAHSASYEQYF.

This clone was detected a few times. The rearrangement links TRBV11-3 to TRBJ2-1; 9 bases line up with TRBD1. Germline V gene data show CDR1 as SGHNT and CDR2 as YENEEA. The CDR3 runs 14 residues. J lost 4 bases, V lost 6 bases, and 4 bases had no gene match. The CDR3, as DNA: TGTGCCAGCAGTGGGACAGGGTCGTACAATGAGCAGTTCTTC. This translates into CASSGTGSYNEQFF.

The gene calls are TRBV7-2 and TRBJ1-2; TRBD1 is a possible D gene (5 bases). CDR1 SGHTA and CDR2 FQGNSA come from the germline V gene. The CDR3 sequence is 17 residues long. The V end was cut by 2 bases, the J end by 4 bases, with 20 bases between. This CDR3 is CASSLMGGQGSLYGYTF. The CDR3 region has the DNA TGTGCCAGCAGCTTAATGGGTGGGCAGGGCAGTCTCTATGGCTACACCTTC.

The chain employs TRBV9 and TRBJ2-3; D is uncertain. Germline V lookup: CDR1 SGDLS, CDR2 YYNGEE. The CDR3 consists of 14 residues. V lost 0 bases to trimming and J lost 0 bases, with 5 bases between them. The CDR3 nucleotides read TGTGCCAGCAGCGTAGATGGTAGCACAGATACGCAGTATTTT. Translating it yields CASSVDGSTDTQYF.

Remarks on this clone: Within the sample, other DNA sequences also encode this same CDR3. The chain carries TRBV28 and TRBJ2-7; 9 bases align to TRBD1. The CDR3 spans 12 residues. The ends lost 6 bases at V and 3 bases at J; junction bases unmatched: 0. Germline CDR1 and CDR2: MDHEN and SYDVKM. CDR3 sequence: CASRGQGYEQYF. The CDR3 region has the DNA TGTGCCAGCAGGGGACAGGGCTACGAGCAGTACTTC.

The chain joins TRBV5-1 to TRBJ1-5; possibly TRBD1 for D (5 bases). Germline values: CDR1 SGHRS, CDR2 YFSETQ. V lost 3 bases and J 2 bases, leaving 9 bases between the germline ends. This CDR3 spans 14 amino acids. The CDR3 here is CASSWGGGNQPQHF. DNA of the CDR3: TGCGCCAGCAGCTGGGGCGGCGGCAATCAGCCCCAGCATTTT.

The chain joins TRBV9 to TRBJ2-3, with D unclear. Germline V gene data show CDR1 as SGDLS and CDR2 as YYNGEE. The CDR3 runs 14 residues. Trimming left V 3 bases short and J 0 bases short, with 8 bases between. CDR3: CASSASRSTDTQYF. CDR3 sequence (DNA): TGTGCCAGCAGCGCATCCAGAAGCACAGATACGCAGTATTTT.

In this sample, this clone turned up many times. The rearrangement uses TRBV30 and TRBJ1-3; weak D call: TRBD1 (6 bases). CDR3 size: 14 residues. V lost 3 bases to trimming and J lost 3 bases, with 12 bases between them. CDR1 is GTSNPN and CDR2 is SVGIG in the germline V gene (reference sequence). CDR3 sequence (DNA): TGTGCCTGGAGGTTACAGGGCTTTGGAAACACCATATATTTT. It translates to CAWRLQGFGNTIYF.

V usage is TRBV29-1 and J usage is TRBJ2-1, with D possibly TRBD2 on 5 matching bases. Trimming shortened V by 7 bases and J by 9 bases, and 13 bases separated the two germline ends. Per the germline V gene, CDR1 is SQVTM and CDR2 is ANQGSEA. The CDR3 is 11 residues long. The CDR3 sequence: CSAELRGEQFF. The CDR3 region has the DNA TGCAGCGCCGAACTACGGGGTGAGCAGTTCTTC.

V is TRBV18 and J is TRBJ1-6; 8 positions match TRBD1. After removal of 6 bases from V and 7 bases from J, the junction contained 11 bases not matched to a gene. The CDR3 consists of 16 residues. CDR1 and CDR2 (germline): KGHSH, LQKENI. The DNA of the CDR3 is TGTGCCAGCTCCCTGACAGGGGCAGGCGAAAATTCACCCCTCCACTTT. Translated: CASSLTGAGENSPLHF.

V gene TRBV18 combines with J gene TRBJ2-5; D call uncertain. CDR1 KGHSH and CDR2 LQKENI come from the germline V gene. This CDR3 contains 11 residues. V was trimmed by 6 bases and J by 5 bases, leaving 7 bases between them. The CDR3 region has the DNA TGTGCCAGCTCCGAAGAGGAGACCCAGTACTTC. Translating gives CASSEEETQYF.

The rearrangement uses TRBV5-6 and TRBJ1-3; D call uncertain. Germline V gene data show CDR1 as SGHDT and CDR2 as YYEEEE. Between the trimmed V and J ends, which lost 6 bases and 2 bases, there was a span of 18 bases. This CDR3 has 16 residues. The CDR3 sequence: CASNFGVGPPGNTIYF. In nucleotides, the CDR3 is TGTGCCAGCAACTTTGGGGTAGGCCCCCCTGGAAACACCATATATTTT.

This chain uses TRBV14 with TRBJ2-1; D is ambiguous. The CDR3 is made up of 14 amino acids. Germline V gene sequence: CDR1 SGHDN, CDR2 FVKESK. The V gene lost 4 bases and the J gene lost 2 bases, with 9 bases spanning the gap. The CDR3 region has the DNA TGTGCCAGCAGCCCTCTTGAGGCCTACAATGAGCAGTTCTTC. Translated, it gives CASSPLEAYNEQFF.

The rearrangement uses TRBV11-2 and TRBJ1-1; weak D call: TRBD1 (6 bases). Trimming took off 1 base at V and 4 bases at J, with 10 bases between the two ends. The V gene's germline CDR1 is SGHAT and CDR2 FQNNGV. This CDR3 spans 14 amino acids. The CDR3 sequence: CASSLGQGTTEAFF. The CDR3 region has the DNA TGTGCCAGCAGCTTAGGGCAGGGGACCACTGAAGCTTTCTTT.

The CDR3 nucleotides are TGTGCCAGCAGCCCTGACAGGAATTCACCCCTCCACTTT. Its protein product is CASSPDRNSPLHF. The J gene is TRBJ1-6, the V gene TRBV7-2; maybe TRBD1 (6 bases). The CDR3 totals 13 residues. V was trimmed by 5 bases and J by 7 bases, leaving 9 bases between them. In germline, CDR1 is SGHTA, CDR2 FQGNSA.

This clone is a singleton in its sample. Other DNA sequences within the sample encode an identical CDR3. V is TRBV3-1 (or the pseudogene TRBV3-2) and J is TRBJ2-7, with 12 positions matching TRBD2. Per the germline V gene, CDR1 is LGHDT and CDR2 is YNNKEL (reference sequence). The CDR3 length is 13 residues. The V and J ends lost 6 bases and 5 bases, in that order; junction bases with no gene match: 2. CDR3 bases: TGTGCCAGCAGTAGACTAGCGGGAGACGAGCAGTACTTC. This sequence encodes CASSRLAGDEQYF.

The gene calls are TRBV9 and TRBJ2-7, with 8 bases lining up with TRBD1. CDR3 size: 14 residues. Germline CDR1 and CDR2: SGDLS and YYNGEE. The J segment lost 3 bases and the V segment lost 4 bases, leaving 6 bases of the junction unmatched. The CDR3 nucleotides read TGTGCCAGCAGCCTGGGACAGGACGGCTACGAGCAGTACTTC. This sequence encodes CASSLGQDGYEQYF.

This chain links TRBV28 with TRBJ1-5; D uncertain. Germline assignment: CDR1 MDHEN and CDR2 SYDVKM. CDR3 length: 15 residues. Trimming left V 7 bases short and J 0 bases short, with 13 bases between. This CDR3 is CASTLSHYSNQPQHF. The CDR3 DNA sequence: TGTGCCAGCACCCTCTCACACTATAGCAATCAGCCCCAGCATTTT.